This entry concerns a single T cell receptor (beta chain). The length of the CDR3 is 17 residues. V was pared by 6 bases and J by 7 bases, with 10 bases of the junction left unmatched. The sample is drawn from a study of blood T cells in healthy people across ages. Together with a sample-barcoded 5' primer, a J-beta primer mix was included in a second PCR lasting about 6 to 11 cycles. TCRdb recomputed calls from the 5' RACE reads with MiXCR, one row per CDR3 protein. Among approximately 900,000 distinct CDR3 sequences listed, 25% to 35% were seen once. This same sample was also part of a study on T cells of mothers and their children.

The sequenced sample was blood. This rearrangement joins TRBV12-3 or TRBV12-4 to TRBJ2-1, with TRBD2 matching over 15 bases. The clonotype was recovered from a woman between 40 and 55 years old in good health. The DNA for the CDR3 is TGTGCCAGCAGGGCCGGACTAGCGGGGGGGGCCAAAAATGAGCAGTTCTTC. It codes for CASRAGLAGGAKNEQFF.